This entry concerns a single TCR beta chain. This sample is drawn from a study of T cell clonotyping in hematopoietic cell transplantation. Assay: immunoSEQ multiplex PCR; the TCRdb copy retains only in-frame clones and omits some. The table records under 6,500 clones, just under 75% of them present only once. The V gene lost 6 bases and the J gene lost 4 bases, with 10 bases spanning the gap. CDR3 length: 13 residues. In germline, CDR1 is MNHEY, CDR2 SVGAGI. V is TRBV6-5 and J is TRBJ2-1; D is unclear. The sequencing here drew on PBMCs, taken 100 days after allogeneic stem cell transplant. The sequence was obtained from a female patient aged 50-59 years who had an allogeneic stem cell transplant, so the T cells may come from the graft donor. Some clones in this sample may be carry-over from other donors' samples. CDR3 region: CASRERGYNEQFF. CDR3 DNA: TGTGCCAGCAGGGAGAGAGGTTACAATGAGCAGTTCTTC.